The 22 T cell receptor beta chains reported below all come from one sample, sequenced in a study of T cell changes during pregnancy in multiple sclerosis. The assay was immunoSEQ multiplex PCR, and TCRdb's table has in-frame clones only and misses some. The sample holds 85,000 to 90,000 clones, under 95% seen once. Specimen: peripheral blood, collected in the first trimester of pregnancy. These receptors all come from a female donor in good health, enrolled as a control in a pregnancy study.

CDR3 DNA sequence: TGTGCCAGCAGCCGAGACAGGGTCGATGGCTACACCTTC. Translation: CASSRDRVDGYTF. The chain carries TRBV6-5 and TRBJ1-2; the match to TRBD1 covers 7 bases. This CDR3 spans 13 amino acids. CDR1 MNHEY and CDR2 SVGAGI come from the germline V gene. Trimming at V came to 6 bases and at J to 6 bases, leaving 7 bases not matched to a gene.

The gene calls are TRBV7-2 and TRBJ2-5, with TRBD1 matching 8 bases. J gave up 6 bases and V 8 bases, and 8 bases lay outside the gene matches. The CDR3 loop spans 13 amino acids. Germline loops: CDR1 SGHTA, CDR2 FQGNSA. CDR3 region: CASSQGAAQTQYF. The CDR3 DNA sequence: TGTGCCAGCTCGCAGGGGGCCGCTCAGACCCAGTACTTC.

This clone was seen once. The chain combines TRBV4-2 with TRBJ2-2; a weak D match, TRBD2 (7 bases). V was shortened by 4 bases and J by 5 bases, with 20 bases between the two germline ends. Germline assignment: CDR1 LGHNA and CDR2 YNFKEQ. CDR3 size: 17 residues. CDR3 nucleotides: TGTGCCAGCAGCCGGGCCCTGGGGGGGGCGGTGACCGGGGAGCTGTTTTTT. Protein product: CASSRALGGAVTGELFF.

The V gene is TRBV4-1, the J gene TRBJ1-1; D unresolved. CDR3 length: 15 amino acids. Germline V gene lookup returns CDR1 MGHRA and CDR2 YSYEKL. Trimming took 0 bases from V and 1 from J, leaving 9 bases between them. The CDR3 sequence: CASSQEELRNTEAFF. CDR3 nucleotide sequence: TGCGCCAGCAGCCAAGAAGAGTTGAGGAACACTGAAGCTTTCTTT.

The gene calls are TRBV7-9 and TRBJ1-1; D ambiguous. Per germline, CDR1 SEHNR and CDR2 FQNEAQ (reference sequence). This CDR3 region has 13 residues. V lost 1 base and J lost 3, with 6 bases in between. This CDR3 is CASSLDSYTEAFF. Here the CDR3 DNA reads TGTGCCAGCAGCTTAGACAGCTACACTGAAGCTTTCTTT.

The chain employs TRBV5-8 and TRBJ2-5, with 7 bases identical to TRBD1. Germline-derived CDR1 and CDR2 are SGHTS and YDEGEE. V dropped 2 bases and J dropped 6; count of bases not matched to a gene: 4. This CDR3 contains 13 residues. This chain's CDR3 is CASSFLRGQTQYF. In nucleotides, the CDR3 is TGTGCCAGCAGCTTCTTAAGGGGGCAGACCCAGTACTTC.

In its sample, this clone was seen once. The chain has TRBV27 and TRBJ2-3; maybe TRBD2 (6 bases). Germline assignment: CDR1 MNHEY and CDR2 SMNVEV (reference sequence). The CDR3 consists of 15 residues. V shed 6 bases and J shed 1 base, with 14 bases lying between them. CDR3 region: CASRNQGLRTDTQYF. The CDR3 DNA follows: TGTGCCAGCAGAAATCAGGGACTTCGCACAGATACGCAGTATTTT.

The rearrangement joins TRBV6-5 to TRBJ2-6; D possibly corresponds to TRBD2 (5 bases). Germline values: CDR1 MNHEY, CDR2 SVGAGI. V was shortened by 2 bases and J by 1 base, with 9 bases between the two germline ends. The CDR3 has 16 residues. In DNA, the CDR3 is TGTGCCAGCAGTTACCGCCCGGGGTCTGGGGCCAACGTCCTGACTTTC. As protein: CASSYRPGSGANVLTF.

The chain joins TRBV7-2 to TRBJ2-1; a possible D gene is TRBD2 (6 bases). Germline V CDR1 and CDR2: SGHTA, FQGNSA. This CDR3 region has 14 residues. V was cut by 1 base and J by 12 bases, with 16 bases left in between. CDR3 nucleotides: TGTGCCAGCAGCTTAGAATGGATAGCAGCGGGGCAGTTCTTC. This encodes CASSLEWIAAGQFF.

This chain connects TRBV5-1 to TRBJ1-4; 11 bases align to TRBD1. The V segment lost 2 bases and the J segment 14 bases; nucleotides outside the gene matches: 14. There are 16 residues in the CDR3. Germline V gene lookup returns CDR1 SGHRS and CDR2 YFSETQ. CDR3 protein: CASSFNAGTGGGELFF. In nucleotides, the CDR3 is TGCGCCAGCAGCTTCAATGCCGGGACAGGGGGGGGTGAGCTGTTTTTT.

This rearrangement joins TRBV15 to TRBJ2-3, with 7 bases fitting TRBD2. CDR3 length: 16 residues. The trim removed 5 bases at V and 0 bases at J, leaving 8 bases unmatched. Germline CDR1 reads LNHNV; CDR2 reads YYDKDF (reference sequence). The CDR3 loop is CATSWGSGRSTDTQYF. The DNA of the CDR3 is TGTGCCACCAGCTGGGGTAGCGGGCGTAGCACAGATACGCAGTATTTT.

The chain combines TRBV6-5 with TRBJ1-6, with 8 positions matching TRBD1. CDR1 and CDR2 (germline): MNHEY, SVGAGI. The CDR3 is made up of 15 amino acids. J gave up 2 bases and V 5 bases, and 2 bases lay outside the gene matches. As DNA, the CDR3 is TGTGCCAGCAGTCCGGACAGGGCCTATAATTCACCCCTCCACTTT. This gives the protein CASSPDRAYNSPLHF.

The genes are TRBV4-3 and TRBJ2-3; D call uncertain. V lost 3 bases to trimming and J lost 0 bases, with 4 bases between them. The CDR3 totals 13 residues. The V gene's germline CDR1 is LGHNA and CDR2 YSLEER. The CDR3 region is CASSQTSTDTQYF. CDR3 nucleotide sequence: TGCGCCAGCAGCCAGACTAGCACAGATACGCAGTATTTT.

The DNA of the CDR3 is TGTGCCAGCAGTGAAGGAGGACAGGGCGCAGATACGCAGTATTTT. It translates to CASSEGGQGADTQYF. The chain employs TRBV6-4 and TRBJ2-3; 8 nucleotides match TRBD1. The CDR3 contains 15 residues. After removal of 3 bases from V and 4 bases from J, the junction contained 6 bases not matched to a gene. The germline gives CDR1 MRHNA, CDR2 SNTAGT.

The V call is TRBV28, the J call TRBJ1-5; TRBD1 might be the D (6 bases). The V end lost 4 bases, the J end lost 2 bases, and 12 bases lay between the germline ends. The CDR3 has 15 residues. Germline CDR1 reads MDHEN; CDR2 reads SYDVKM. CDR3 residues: CASSSHRAGNQPQHF. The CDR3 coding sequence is TGTGCCAGCAGTTCCCACAGGGCTGGCAATCAGCCCCAGCATTTT.

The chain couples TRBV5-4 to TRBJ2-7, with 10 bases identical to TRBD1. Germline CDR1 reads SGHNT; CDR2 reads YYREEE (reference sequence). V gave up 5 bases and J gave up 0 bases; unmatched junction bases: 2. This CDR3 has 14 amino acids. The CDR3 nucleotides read TGTGCCAGCAGAAGGACAGGGGGCTCCTACGAGCAGTACTTC. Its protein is CASRRTGGSYEQYF. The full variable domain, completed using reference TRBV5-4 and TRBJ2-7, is ETGVTQSPTHLIKTRGQQVTLRCSSQSGHNTVSWYQQALGQGPQFIFQYYREEENGRGNFPPRFSGLQFPNYSSELNVNALELDDSALYLCASRRTGGSYEQYFGPGTRLTVT.

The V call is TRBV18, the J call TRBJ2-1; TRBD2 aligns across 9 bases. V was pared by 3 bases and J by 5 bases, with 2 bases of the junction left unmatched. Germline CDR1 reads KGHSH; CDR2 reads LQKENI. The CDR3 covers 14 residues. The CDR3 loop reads CASSPQRGDNEQFF. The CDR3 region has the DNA TGTGCCAGCTCACCTCAGCGGGGGGACAATGAGCAGTTCTTC.

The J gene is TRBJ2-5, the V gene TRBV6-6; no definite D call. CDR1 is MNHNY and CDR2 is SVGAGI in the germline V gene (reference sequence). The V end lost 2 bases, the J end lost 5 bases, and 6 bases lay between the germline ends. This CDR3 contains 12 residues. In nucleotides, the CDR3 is TGTGCCAGCAGTTACGGCATTGAGACCCAGTACTTC. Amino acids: CASSYGIETQYF.

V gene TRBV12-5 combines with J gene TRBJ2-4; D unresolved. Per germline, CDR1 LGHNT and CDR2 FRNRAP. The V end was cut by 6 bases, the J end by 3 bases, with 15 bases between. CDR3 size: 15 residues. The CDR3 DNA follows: TGTGCTAGTGGCCCCGGTGGAGAGATCAAAAACATTCAGTACTTC. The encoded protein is CASGPGGEIKNIQYF.

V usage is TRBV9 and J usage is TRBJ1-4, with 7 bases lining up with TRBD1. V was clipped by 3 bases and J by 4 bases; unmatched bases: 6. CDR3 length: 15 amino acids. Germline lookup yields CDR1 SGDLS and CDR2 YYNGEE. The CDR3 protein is CASSATTGNNEKLFF. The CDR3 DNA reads TGTGCCAGCAGCGCGACGACAGGGAATAATGAAAAACTGTTTTTT.

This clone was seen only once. The CDR3 protein is CASSLGDRGTEAFF. The CDR3, as DNA: TGTGCCAGCAGCTTAGGGGACAGGGGCACTGAAGCTTTCTTT. The chain links TRBV7-9 to TRBJ1-1; 10 bases fit TRBD1. The CDR3 is 14 residues long. CDR1 is SEHNR and CDR2 is FQNEAQ in the germline V gene (reference sequence). The ends lost 1 base at V and 4 bases at J; junction bases unmatched: 0. The full variable domain, rest sourced from reference TRBV7-9 and TRBJ1-1, is DTGVSQNPRHKITKRGQNVTFRCDPISEHNRLYWYRQTLGQGPEFLTYFQNEAQLEKSRLLSDRFSAERPKGSFSTLEIQRTEQGDSAMYLCASSLGDRGTEAFFGQGTRLTVV.

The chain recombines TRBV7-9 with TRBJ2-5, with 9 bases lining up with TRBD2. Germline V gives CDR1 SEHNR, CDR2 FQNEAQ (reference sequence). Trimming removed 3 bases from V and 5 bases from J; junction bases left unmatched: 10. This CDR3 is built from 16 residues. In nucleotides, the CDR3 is TGTGCCAGCAGCTTTATTTCGGCGGGAGGGTTGGAGACCCAGTACTTC. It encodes CASSFISAGGLETQYF.